This T cell receptor beta chain was observed in a study of human T cells and chemical hapten exposure. On the study more broadly: Alopecia areata, totalis or universalis affected patients who were mostly female. TCR yields per sample varied mostly from small pooled library volume differences.

Time point given: pre-sensitization, week 0. Treatment noted: therapeutic diphenylcyclopropenone sensitization with weekly scalp DPC. This clonotype was counted only a few times. From germline, CDR1 is MDHEN and CDR2 SYDVKM. The CDR3 loop spans 11 amino acids. Trimming cost V 9 bases and J 7 bases, with 9 bases left between them. For the library, individual cDNA molecules each received unique molecular identifiers. Per the original methods: There were a median of approximately 88,000 TCRs per sample, with a range from roughly 20,000 to 700,000. MiXCR, applied by TCRdb to the RACE reads, yields one record per CDR3 protein. These V and J calls derive from TCRdb rather than the authors' analysis. The sample records around 120,000 distinct CDR3 sequences, roughly 12% being singletons.

This sample comprised whole blood, obtained in connection with sensitization to the hapten diphenylcyclopropenone (DPC). The chain links TRBV28 to TRBJ1-4; D call uncertain. The receptor was derived from a woman in her late teens or twenties with alopecia areata. Some clones in this sample may be carry-over from other donors' samples. The CDR3 loop reads CASTEGEKLFF. DNA of the CDR3: TGTGCCAGTACGGAGGGTGAAAAACTGTTTTTT.